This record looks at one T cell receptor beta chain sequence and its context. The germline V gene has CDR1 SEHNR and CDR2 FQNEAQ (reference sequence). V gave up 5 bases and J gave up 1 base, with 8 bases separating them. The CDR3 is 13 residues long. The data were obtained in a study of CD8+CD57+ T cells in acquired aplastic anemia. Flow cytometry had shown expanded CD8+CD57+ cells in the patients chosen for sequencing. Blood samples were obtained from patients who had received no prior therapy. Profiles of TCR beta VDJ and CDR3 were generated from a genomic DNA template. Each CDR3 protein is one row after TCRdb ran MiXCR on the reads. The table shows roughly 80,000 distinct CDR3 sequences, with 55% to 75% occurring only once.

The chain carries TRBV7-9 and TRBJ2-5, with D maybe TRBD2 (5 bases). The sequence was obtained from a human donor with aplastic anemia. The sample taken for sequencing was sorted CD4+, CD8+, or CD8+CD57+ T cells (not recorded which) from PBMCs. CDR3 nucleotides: TGTGCCAGCAGCCCCACTAGCCAAGAGACCCAGTACTTC. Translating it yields CASSPTSQETQYF.